The sequence of this TCR beta chain was determined in a study of siplizumab effects on memory and regulatory T cells. J lost 13 bases, V lost 5 bases, and 21 bases had no gene match. From germline, CDR1 is LNHNV and CDR2 YYDKDF (reference sequence). The length of the CDR3 is 17 residues. Profiling relied on immunoSEQ multiplex PCR, and the TCRdb table lists in-frame clones only, not all of them. The sample comprises 55,000 to 70,000 clones, about 92% of which are singletons, and roughly 38% rests with the top ten. Concerning this clone itself: The antigen is unknown.

Regarding the study as a whole: Naive T cells looked more diverse than memory cells and looked like major alloresponse contributors. Few alloreactive clones mapped to unstimulated subsets.

The specimen sequenced was CD8+ T cells sorted from blood. The origin of this receptor is a human donor in good health. This rearrangement joins TRBV15 to TRBJ2-1, with 9 bases aligning to TRBD2. The CDR3 DNA follows: TGTGCCACCAGCCCGGCCCCGACAGGGTCTTCGCGGGAGGGCCAGTTCTTC. Its translation: CATSPAPTGSSREGQFF. Full variable domain (outside the CDR3, taken from reference TRBV15 and TRBJ2-1): DAMVIQNPRYQVTQFGKPVTLSCSQTLNHNVMYWYQQKSSQAPKLLFHYYDKDFNNEADTPDNFQSRRPNTSFCFLDIRSPGLGDTAMYLCATSPAPTGSSREGQFFGPGTRLTVL.